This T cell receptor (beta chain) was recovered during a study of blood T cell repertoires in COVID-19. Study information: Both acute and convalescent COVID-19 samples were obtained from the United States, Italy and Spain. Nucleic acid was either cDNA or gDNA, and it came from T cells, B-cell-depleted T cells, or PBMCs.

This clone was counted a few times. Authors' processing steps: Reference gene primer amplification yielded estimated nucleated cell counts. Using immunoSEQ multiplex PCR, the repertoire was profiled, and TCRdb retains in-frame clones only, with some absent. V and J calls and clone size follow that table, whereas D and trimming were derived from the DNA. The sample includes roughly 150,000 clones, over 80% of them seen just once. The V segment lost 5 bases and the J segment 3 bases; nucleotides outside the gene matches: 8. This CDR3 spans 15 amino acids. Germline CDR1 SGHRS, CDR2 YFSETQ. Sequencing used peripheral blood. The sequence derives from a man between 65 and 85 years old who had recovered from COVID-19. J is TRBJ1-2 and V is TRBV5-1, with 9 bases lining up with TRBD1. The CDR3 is CASRHTGGADYGYTF. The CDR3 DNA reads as TGCGCCAGCAGGCATACAGGGGGCGCAGACTATGGCTACACCTTC. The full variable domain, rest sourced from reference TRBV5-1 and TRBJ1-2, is KAGVTQTPRYLIKTRGQQVTLSCSPISGHRSVSWYQQTPGQGLQFLFEYFSETQRNKGNFPGRFSGRQFSNSRSEMNVSTLELGDSALYLCASRHTGGADYGYTFGSGTRLTVV.